This T cell receptor (beta chain) was observed in a study of long-term antiretroviral therapy in people with HIV. Study-wide results and caveats: The clones with expansion before ART were dominant in the repertoire at all time points.

An immunoSEQ assay, version v3.0, was performed at survey level. Libraries were prepared by immunoSEQ multiplex PCR; TCRdb keeps only in-frame clonotypes and omits some of them. This table has approximately 6,500 clones, 80% to 90% appearing once. Per the germline V gene, CDR1 is SGHAT and CDR2 is FQNNGV. The CDR3 is made up of 15 amino acids. V was clipped by 1 base and J by 12 bases; unmatched bases: 6. This clone was counted a few times. Its specificity is not known. The sequence was obtained from a woman between 50 and 59 years old with HIV. This chain links TRBV11-2 with TRBJ2-7; TRBD2 matches 16 bases. The input for sequencing was unsorted PBMCs, taken 3.7 years after starting antiretroviral therapy. The CDR3 here is CASSLVGTSGRGLYF. CDR3 DNA sequence: TGTGCCAGCAGCTTAGTTGGGACTAGCGGGAGGGGGTTGTACTTC.